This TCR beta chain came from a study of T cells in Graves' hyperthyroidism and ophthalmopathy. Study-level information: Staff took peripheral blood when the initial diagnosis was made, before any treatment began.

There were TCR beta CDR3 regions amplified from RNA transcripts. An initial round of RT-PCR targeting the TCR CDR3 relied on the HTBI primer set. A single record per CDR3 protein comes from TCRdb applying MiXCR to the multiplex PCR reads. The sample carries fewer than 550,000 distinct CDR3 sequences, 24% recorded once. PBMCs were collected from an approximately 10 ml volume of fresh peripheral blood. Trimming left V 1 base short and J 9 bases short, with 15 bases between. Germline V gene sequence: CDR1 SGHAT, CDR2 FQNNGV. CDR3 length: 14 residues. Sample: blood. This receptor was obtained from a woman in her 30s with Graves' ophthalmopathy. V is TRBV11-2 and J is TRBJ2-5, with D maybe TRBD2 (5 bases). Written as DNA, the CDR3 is TGTGCCAGCAGCTTAGCGGTTCCCCTGAGGGCCCAGTACTTC. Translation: CASSLAVPLRAQYF.